This T cell receptor beta chain was identified in a study of early T cells in non-severe SARS-CoV-2 infection. Study details: Sequencing of bulk RNA from unsorted whole blood was done, without chain pairing.

This clonotype was counted at least ten times. The antigen remains unidentified. Notes on the study in general: Matching results from VDJdb favored anti-spike CD8 responses, leaving private and CD4 specificities undetected.

Individual cDNA molecules were tagged with unique molecular identifiers, the study reported. TCRdb ran MiXCR on the 5' RACE reads and lists one entry per CDR3 protein. The sample holds more than 45,000 distinct CDR3 sequences, roughly 12% seen once. The source of this sequence is an adult who was a healthcare worker with PCR-confirmed SARS-CoV-2 infection or an uninfected control (not recorded which). Sample: whole blood.

This chain's CDR3 is CASKVGGRGRPGANVLTF. CDR3 DNA: TGTGCCAGTAAGGTCGGAGGCAGGGGGCGGCCTGGGGCCAACGTCCTGACTTTC. The chain is built from TRBV19 and TRBJ2-6; 8 nucleotides match TRBD1. The CDR3 is 18 residues long. The V segment lost 7 bases and the J segment 2 bases; nucleotides outside the gene matches: 13. CDR1 and CDR2 from the germline V gene are LNHDA and SQIVND (reference sequence).